The entry below describes one T cell receptor beta chain. Antigen specificity is unknown. With 5 bases removed from V and 8 bases from J, the gap between germline ends came to 16 bases. This CDR3 is 13 amino acids long. Germline V CDR1 and CDR2: GTSNPN, SVGIG (reference sequence). Expressed TCRB transcripts were sequenced because the isolated RNA had all been reverse transcribed beforehand. Mean read depth for naive, central memory and regulatory T cell samples was several million reads. Repertoires were generated with immunoSEQ multiplex PCR, while TCRdb's copy carries only in-frame clones and drops some. Of hundreds of thousands of clones in the sample, around an eighth were seen once. The sample originates from a study of beta chain features in type 1 diabetes. General study findings and limits: Researchers report that Type 1 diabetes patients had moderately but significantly shorter TCRB CDR3s across all four CD4+ subsets. Any HLA-type effect on TCRB rearrangement remained unresolved here. Patients showed naive, central memory and Treg TCRB repertoires that appeared more similar than those of healthy donors.

This chain links TRBV30 with TRBJ1-3; D is unresolved. The receptor's source is a young man with type 1 diabetes. The sequencing input was naive CD4+ T cells from blood. The CDR3: CAWRGQSRYTIYF. CDR3 in DNA: TGTGCCTGGCGTGGGCAGTCACGATACACCATATATTTT. Using reference TRBV30 and TRBJ1-3 for the parts outside the CDR3, the full variable domain is SQTIHQWPATLVQPVGSPLSLECTVEGTSNPNLYWYRQAAGRGLQLLFYSVGIGQISSEVPQNLSASRPQDRQFILSSKKLLLSDSGFYLCAWRGQSRYTIYFGEGSWLTVV.